This entry describes one T cell receptor beta chain. No antigen is known for it. These data are taken from a study of beta chain features in type 1 diabetes. Study-wide context: Age and gender were similar between patients and healthy donors, as were cell yields.

Study results and limitations: Among all four CD4+ subsets, Type 1 diabetes patients had TCRB CDR3s that were moderately but significantly shorter.

The sequenced template was cDNA made from the entire isolated RNA. Profiling relied on immunoSEQ multiplex PCR, and the TCRdb table lists in-frame clones only, not all of them. The data contain hundreds of thousands of clones, around an eighth of them singletons. Between the trimmed V and J ends, which lost 5 bases and 9 bases, there was a span of 8 bases. Germline CDR1 is KGHSH and CDR2 is LQKENI. The CDR3 has 11 residues. The TCR sequence derives from a man aged 18 to 35 with type 1 diabetes. Sequenced input: naive CD4+ T cells from blood. The chain employs TRBV18 and TRBJ2-1; D unclear. The CDR3 DNA reads as TGTGCCAGCTCATCGCAAGGTGAGCAGTTCTTC. This gives the protein CASSSQGEQFF. Looking up the rest from reference TRBV18 and TRBJ2-1 gives the full variable domain: NAGVMQNPRHLVRRRGQEARLRCSPMKGHSHVYWYRQLPEEGLKFMVYLQKENIIDESGMPKERFSAEFPKEGPSILRIQQVVRGDSAAYFCASSSQGEQFFGPGTRLTVL.